This T cell receptor (beta chain) is drawn from a study of blood T cell repertoires in COVID-19. Background on the study: COVID-19 samples from acute and convalescent phases originated in the United States, Italy and Spain. The analysed material was cDNA or gDNA that came from T cells, B-cell-depleted T cells, or PBMCs.

The length of the CDR3 is 14 residues. Looked up from germline, CDR1 is SGHTA and CDR2 is FQGNSA. Deletions cut 5 bases from V and 8 bases from J, with 16 bases between. What the recovered Cohort 3 donors had was two negative PCRs, clearance, or symptom resolution. Some clones are missing from TCRdb's copy, which holds only in-frame ones; the method was immunoSEQ multiplex PCR. The table includes about 370,000 clones, 75% to 90% detected once. Sequencing was carried out using PBMCs or T cells enriched from blood (not recorded which). This clonotype was obtained from a man aged 18 to 35 who had recovered from COVID-19. The chain couples TRBV7-2 to TRBJ2-1; D might be TRBD1 (5 bases). The CDR3 loop is CASSPRAGNDEQFF. CDR3 nucleotides: TGTGCCAGCAGCCCAAGGGCAGGGAACGATGAGCAGTTCTTC.